The T cell receptor beta chain under discussion was sequenced for a study of T cells in Graves' hyperthyroidism and ophthalmopathy. In regard to this clonotype: Its antigen is as yet unknown.

Study findings and constraints: The model forecast ophthalmopathy, anticipating it by a median approximately 6.2 months before onset.

The CDR3 spans 15 residues. Trimming took off 8 bases at V and 5 bases at J, with 21 bases between the two ends. The germline CDR1 and CDR2 sequences are MNHNS and SASEGT. Amplification of TCR beta CDR3 regions was performed using RNA transcripts as template. HTBI primers were used for first-round RT-PCR of the TCR CDR3. TCRdb called the multiplex PCR reads again in MiXCR, with one record for every CDR3 protein. Of hundreds of thousands of distinct CDR3 sequences listed, 15% to 17% are singletons. The diagnoses drew upon clinical symptoms, serum thyroxine and TRAb, thyroid ultrasound and orbital computed tomography.

The sequenced sample consisted of blood. The rearrangement uses TRBV6-1 and TRBJ2-5; tentatively, D is TRBD2 (6 bases). The sequence derives from a woman aged 18-29 years with Graves' hyperthyroidism. The CDR3 is CASGLPGRAGETQYF. CDR3 sequence (DNA): TGTGCCAGCGGCCTCCCCGGTCGGGCGGGGGAGACCCAGTACTTC.